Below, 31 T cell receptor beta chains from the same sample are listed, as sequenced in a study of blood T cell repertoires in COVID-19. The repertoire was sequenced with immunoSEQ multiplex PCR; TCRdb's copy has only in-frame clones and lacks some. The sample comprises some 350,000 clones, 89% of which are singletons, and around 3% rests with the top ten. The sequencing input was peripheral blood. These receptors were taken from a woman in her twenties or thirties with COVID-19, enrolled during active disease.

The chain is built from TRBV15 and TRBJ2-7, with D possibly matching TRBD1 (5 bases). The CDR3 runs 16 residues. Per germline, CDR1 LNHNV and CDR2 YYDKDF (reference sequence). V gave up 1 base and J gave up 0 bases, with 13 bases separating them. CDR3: CATSRVPGSSSYEQYV. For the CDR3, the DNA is TGTGCCACCAGCAGAGTCCCAGGGTCAAGCTCCTACGAGCAGTACGTC.

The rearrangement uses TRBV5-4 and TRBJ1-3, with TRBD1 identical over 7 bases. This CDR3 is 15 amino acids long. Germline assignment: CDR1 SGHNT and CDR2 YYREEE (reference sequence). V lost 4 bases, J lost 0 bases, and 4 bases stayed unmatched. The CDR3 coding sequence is TGTGCCAGCAGCATGACAGGGAGCTCTGGAAACACCATATATTTT. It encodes CASSMTGSSGNTIYF.

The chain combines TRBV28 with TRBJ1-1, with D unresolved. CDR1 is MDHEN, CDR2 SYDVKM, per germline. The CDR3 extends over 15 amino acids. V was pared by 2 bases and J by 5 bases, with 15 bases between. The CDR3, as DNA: TGTGCCAGCAGTTTAACGGGTCCGATTGGGACTGAAGCTTTCTTT. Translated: CASSLTGPIGTEAFF. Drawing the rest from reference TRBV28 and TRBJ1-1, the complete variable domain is DVKVTQSSRYLVKRTGEKVFLECVQDMDHENMFWYRQDPGLGLRLIYFSYDVKMKEKGDIPEGYSVSREKKERFSLILESASTNQTSMYLCASSLTGPIGTEAFFGQGTRLTVV.

In DNA form, the CDR3 reads TGCGCCAGCAGCCAAGGACTAGCGAACGAGCAGTACGTC. This sequence encodes CASSQGLANEQYV. The chain employs TRBV4-3 and TRBJ2-7; 8 bases are shared with TRBD2. The CDR3 sequence is 13 residues long. The J segment lost 5 bases and the V segment lost 1 base, leaving 1 base of the junction unmatched. From germline, CDR1 is LGHNA and CDR2 YSLEER.

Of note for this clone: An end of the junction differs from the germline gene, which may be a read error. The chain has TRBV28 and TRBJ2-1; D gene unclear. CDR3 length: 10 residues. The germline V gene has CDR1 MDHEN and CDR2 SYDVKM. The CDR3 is CASSYIEQFF. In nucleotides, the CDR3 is TGTGCCAGCAGTTACATTGAGCAGTTCTTC.

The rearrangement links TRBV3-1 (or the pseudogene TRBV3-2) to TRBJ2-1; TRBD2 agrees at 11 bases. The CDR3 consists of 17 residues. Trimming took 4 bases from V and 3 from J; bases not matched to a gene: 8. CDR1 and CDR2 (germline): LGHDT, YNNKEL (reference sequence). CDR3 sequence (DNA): TGTGCCAGCAGCCGCGGGACTAGCGGACTATACTACAATGAGCAGTTCTTC. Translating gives CASSRGTSGLYYNEQFF.

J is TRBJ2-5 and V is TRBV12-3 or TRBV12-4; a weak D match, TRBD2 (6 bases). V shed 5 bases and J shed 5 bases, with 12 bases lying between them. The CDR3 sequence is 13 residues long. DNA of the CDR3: TGTGCCAGCAGTCCGGGAGAGGGGGAGACCCAGTACTTC. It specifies CASSPGEGETQYF.

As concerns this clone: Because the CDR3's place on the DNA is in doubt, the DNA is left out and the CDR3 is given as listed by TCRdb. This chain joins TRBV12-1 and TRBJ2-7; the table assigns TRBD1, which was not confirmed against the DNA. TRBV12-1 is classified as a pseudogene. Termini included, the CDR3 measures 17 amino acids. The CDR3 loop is CASSFGYGTGSSYEQYV.

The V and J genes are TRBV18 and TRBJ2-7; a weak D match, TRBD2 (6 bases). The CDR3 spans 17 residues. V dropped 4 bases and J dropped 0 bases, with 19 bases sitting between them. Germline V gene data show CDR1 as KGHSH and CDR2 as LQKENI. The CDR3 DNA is TGTGCCAGCTCACGAGAACCGGGACTCGGGACCTCCTACGAGCAGTACTTC. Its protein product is CASSREPGLGTSYEQYF. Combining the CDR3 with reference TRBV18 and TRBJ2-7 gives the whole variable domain NAGVMQNPRHLVRRRGQEARLRCSPMKGHSHVYWYRQLPEEGLKFMVYLQKENIIDESGMPKERFSAEFPKEGPSILRIQQVVRGDSAAYFCASSREPGLGTSYEQYFGPGTRLTVT.

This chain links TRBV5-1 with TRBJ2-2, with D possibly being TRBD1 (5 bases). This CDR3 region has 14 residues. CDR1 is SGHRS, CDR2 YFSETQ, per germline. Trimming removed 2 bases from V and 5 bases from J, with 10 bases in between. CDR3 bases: TGCGCCAGCAGCTTAACAGGCTCTACCGGGGAGCTGTTTTTT. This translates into CASSLTGSTGELFF.

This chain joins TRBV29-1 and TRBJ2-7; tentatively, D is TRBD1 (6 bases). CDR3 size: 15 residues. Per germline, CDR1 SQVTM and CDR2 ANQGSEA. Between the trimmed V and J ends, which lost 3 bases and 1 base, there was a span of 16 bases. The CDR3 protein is CSVERMGAESYEQYF. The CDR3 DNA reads TGCAGCGTTGAGCGAATGGGGGCAGAGTCCTACGAGCAGTACTTC.

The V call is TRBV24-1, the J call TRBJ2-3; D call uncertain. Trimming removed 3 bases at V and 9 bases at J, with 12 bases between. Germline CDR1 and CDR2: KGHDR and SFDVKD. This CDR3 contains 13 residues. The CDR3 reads CATSDGTTETQYF. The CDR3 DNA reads TGTGCCACCAGTGATGGAACGACGGAGACGCAGTATTTT.

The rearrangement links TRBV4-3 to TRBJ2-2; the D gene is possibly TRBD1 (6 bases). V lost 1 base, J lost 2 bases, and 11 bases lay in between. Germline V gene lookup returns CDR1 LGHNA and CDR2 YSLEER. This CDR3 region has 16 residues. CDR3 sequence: CASSQASGVNTGELFF. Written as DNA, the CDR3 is TGCGCCAGCAGCCAAGCGTCAGGGGTTAACACCGGGGAGCTGTTTTTT.

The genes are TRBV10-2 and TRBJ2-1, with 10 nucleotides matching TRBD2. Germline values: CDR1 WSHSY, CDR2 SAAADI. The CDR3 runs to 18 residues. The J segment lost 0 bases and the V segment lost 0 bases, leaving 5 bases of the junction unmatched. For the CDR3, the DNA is TGCGCCAGCAGTGAGTCCGGACTAGCGGATAGCTCCTACAATGAGCAGTTCTTC. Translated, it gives CASSESGLADSSYNEQFF.

CDR3 protein: CASSLLAGGTDTQYF. The CDR3 region has the DNA TGCGCCAGCAGCCTTTTAGCGGGAGGCACAGATACGCAGTATTTT. The chain is built from TRBV4-3 and TRBJ2-3, with 9 bases fitting TRBD2. Trimming removed 4 bases from V and 1 base from J; junction bases left unmatched: 3. The CDR3 extends over 15 amino acids. The V gene's germline CDR1 is LGHNA and CDR2 YSLEER.

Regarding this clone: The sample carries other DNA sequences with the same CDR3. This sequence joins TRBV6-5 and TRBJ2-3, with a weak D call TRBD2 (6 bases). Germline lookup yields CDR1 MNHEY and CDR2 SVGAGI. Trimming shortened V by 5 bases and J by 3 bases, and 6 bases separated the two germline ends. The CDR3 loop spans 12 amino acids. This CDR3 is CASSRGTDTQYF. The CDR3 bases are TGTGCCAGCAGTCGGGGGACAGATACGCAGTATTTT.

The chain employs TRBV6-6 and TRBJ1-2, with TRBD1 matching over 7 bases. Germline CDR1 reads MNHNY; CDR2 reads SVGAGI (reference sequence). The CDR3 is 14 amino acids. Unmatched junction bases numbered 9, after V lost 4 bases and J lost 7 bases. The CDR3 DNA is TGTGCCAGCAGTTTACCGACAGGGACAAGTGGCTACACCTTC. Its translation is CASSLPTGTSGYTF.

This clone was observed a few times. The CDR3 nucleotides are TGTGCCAGCAGCTTAACCCACAGGGGCACTGAAGCTTTCTTT. It codes for CASSLTHRGTEAFF. The genes are TRBV5-8 and TRBJ1-1; 7 bases are a match to TRBD1. The junction had 5 bases not matched to a gene; V was cut back by 2 bases and J by 4 bases. Germline lookup yields CDR1 SGHTS and CDR2 YDEGEE. This CDR3 region has 14 residues.

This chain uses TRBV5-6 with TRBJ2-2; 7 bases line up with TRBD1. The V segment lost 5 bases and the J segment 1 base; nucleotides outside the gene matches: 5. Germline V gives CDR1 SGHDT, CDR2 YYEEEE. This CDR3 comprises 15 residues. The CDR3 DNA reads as TGTGCCAGCAGTTTCAGACAGGGGAACACCGGGGAGCTGTTTTTT. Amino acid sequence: CASSFRQGNTGELFF.

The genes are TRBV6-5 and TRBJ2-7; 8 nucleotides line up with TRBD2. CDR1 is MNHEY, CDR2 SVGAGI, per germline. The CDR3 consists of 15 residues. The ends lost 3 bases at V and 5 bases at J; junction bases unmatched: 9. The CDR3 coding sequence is TGTGCCAGCAGTTATAGCGGGGAGGGTTCCCACGAGCAGTACTTC. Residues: CASSYSGEGSHEQYF.

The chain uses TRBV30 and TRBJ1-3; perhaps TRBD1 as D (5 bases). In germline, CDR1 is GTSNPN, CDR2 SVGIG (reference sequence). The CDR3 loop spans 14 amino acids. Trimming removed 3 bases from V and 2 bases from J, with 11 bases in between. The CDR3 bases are TGTGCCTGGAGAGACGGGGGAACTGGAAACACCATATATTTT. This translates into CAWRDGGTGNTIYF.

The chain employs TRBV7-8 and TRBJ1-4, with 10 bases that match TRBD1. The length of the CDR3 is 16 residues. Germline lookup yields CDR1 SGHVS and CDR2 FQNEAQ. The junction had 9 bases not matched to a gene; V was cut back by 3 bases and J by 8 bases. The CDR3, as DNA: TGTGCCAGCAGCTTGACAGGGGGCGTACGGGACGAAAAACTGTTTTTT. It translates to CASSLTGGVRDEKLFF.

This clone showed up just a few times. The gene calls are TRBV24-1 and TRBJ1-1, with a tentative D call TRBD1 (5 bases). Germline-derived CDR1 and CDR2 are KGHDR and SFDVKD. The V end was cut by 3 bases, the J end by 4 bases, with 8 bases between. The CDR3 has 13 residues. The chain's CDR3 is CATSDGAITEAFF. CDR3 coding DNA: TGTGCCACCAGTGATGGGGCGATCACTGAAGCTTTCTTT.

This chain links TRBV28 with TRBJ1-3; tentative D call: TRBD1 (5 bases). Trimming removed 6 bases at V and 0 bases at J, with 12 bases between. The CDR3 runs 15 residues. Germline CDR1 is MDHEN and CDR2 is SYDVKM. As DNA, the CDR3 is TGTGCCAGCAGCCCCCCAGGGCTCTCTGGAAACACCATATATTTT. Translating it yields CASSPPGLSGNTIYF.

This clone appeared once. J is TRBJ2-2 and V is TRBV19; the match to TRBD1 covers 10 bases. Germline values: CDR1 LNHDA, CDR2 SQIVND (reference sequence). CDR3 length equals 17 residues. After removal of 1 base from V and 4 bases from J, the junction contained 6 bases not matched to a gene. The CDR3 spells CASSIGLGTGVTGELFF. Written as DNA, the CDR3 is TGTGCCAGTAGTATAGGATTAGGGACAGGGGTCACCGGGGAGCTGTTTTTT.

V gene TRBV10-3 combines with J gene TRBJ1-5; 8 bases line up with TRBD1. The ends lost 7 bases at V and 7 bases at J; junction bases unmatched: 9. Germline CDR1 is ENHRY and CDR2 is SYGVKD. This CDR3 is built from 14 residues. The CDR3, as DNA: TGTGCCATCACCTCAGACAGGGGTGGCCAGCCCCAGCATTTT. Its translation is CAITSDRGGQPQHF.

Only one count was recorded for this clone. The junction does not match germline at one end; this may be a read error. This CDR3 reads CASSRGTSQETQYF. The CDR3 bases are TGTGCTAGCAGCAGAGGGACTAGCCAAGAGACCCAGTACTTC. The chain carries TRBV7-7 and TRBJ2-5, with TRBD2 matching 8 bases. Per germline, CDR1 SSHAT and CDR2 FNYEAQ (reference sequence). The CDR3 has 14 residues.

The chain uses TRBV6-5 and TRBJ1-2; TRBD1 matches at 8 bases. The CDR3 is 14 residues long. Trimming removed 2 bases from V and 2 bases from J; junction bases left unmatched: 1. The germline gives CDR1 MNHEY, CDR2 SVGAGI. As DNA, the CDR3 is TGTGCCAGCAGTTACGGACAGGGAAACTATGGCTACACCTTC. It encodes CASSYGQGNYGYTF.

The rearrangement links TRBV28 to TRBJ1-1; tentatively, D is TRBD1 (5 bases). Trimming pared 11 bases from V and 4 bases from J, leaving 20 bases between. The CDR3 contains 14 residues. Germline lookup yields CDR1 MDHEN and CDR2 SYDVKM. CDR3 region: CAAEGLEAATEAFF. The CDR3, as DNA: TGTGCCGCGGAGGGACTGGAGGCCGCCACTGAAGCTTTCTTT. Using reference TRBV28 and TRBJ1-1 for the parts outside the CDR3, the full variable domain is DVKVTQSSRYLVKRTGEKVFLECVQDMDHENMFWYRQDPGLGLRLIYFSYDVKMKEKGDIPEGYSVSREKKERFSLILESASTNQTSMYLCAAEGLEAATEAFFGQGTRLTVV.

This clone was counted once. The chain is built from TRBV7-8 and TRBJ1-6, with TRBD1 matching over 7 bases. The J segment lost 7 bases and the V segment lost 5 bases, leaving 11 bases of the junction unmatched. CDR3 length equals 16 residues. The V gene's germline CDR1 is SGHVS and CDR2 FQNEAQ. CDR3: CASSPNRDSRNSPLHF. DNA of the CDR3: TGTGCCAGCAGCCCTAATAGGGACAGCAGAAATTCACCCCTCCACTTT.

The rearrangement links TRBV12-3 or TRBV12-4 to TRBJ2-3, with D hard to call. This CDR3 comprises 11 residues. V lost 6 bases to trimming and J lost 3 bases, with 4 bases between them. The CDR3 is CASSKTDTQYF. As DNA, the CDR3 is TGTGCCAGCAGCAAAACAGATACGCAGTATTTT.